These T cell receptor beta chains were read from a single sample in a study of blood T cell repertoires in COVID-19. Sequencing was performed with immunoSEQ multiplex PCR; in TCRdb, only in-frame clones are kept and a portion is missing. The sample yields approximately 120,000 clones, roughly four fifths seen once. Material for sequencing was peripheral blood. These receptors all stem from a woman aged 45-59 years with acute or convalescent COVID-19. Both conserved end residues are part of each CDR3. Each record gives: CDR3 protein, CDR3 DNA, J gene, V gene, clone size, D gene. D genes are given only for firm matches. The size entry is marked missing in some rows and otherwise reads once, few, many or a size class.

CDR3 protein: CAIKASGSTDTQYF; CDR3 DNA: TGTGCCATCAAGGCTAGCGGTAGCACAGATACGCAGTATTTT; J gene: TRBJ2-3; V gene: TRBV10-3; clone size: NA; D gene: TRBD2
CDR3 protein: CASSFQGAVGNQPQHF; CDR3 DNA: TGTGCCAGCAGCTTTCAGGGGGCGGTAGGCAATCAGCCCCAGCATTTT; J gene: TRBJ1-5; V gene: TRBV7-9; clone size: NA; D gene: TRBD1
CDR3 protein: CASTDSPYEQYF; CDR3 DNA: TGCGCCAGCACGGACAGTCCCTACGAGCAGTACTTC; J gene: TRBJ2-7; V gene: TRBV5-1; clone size: NA; D gene: NA
CDR3 protein: CASSPGADWSTEAFF; CDR3 DNA: TGTGCCAGCAGTCCAGGGGCGGATTGGTCAACTGAAGCTTTCTTT; J gene: TRBJ1-1; V gene: TRBV6-5; clone size: NA; D gene: NA
CDR3 protein: CASALQERLSYNEQFF; CDR3 DNA: TGTGCCAGCGCCCTCCAAGAGCGGCTCTCCTACAATGAGCAGTTCTTC; J gene: TRBJ2-1; V gene: TRBV13; clone size: NA; D gene: NA
CDR3 protein: CASSKTVNTEAFF; CDR3 DNA: TGTGCCAGCAGCAAGACAGTGAACACTGAAGCTTTCTTT; J gene: TRBJ1-1; V gene: TRBV27; clone size: NA; D gene: NA
CDR3 protein: CASRVRDRSGYTF; CDR3 DNA: TGTGCCAGCAGGGTCCGGGACAGAAGTGGCTACACCTTC; J gene: TRBJ1-2; V gene: TRBV28; clone size: NA; D gene: TRBD1
CDR3 protein: CASSFPGGSTEAFF; CDR3 DNA: TGTGCCAGCAGCTTCCCCGGGGGAAGCACTGAAGCTTTCTTT; J gene: TRBJ1-1; V gene: TRBV7-9; clone size: NA; D gene: NA
CDR3 protein: CASSLNSGYTF; CDR3 DNA: TGTGCCAGCAGTTTAAACTCCGGCTACACCTTC; J gene: TRBJ1-2; V gene: TRBV12-3/TRBV12-4; clone size: NA; D gene: NA
CDR3 protein: CASSTGSSGANVLTF; CDR3 DNA: TGTGCCAGCAGTACGGGGAGCTCTGGGGCCAACGTCCTGACTTTC; J gene: TRBJ2-6; V gene: TRBV6-5; clone size: NA; D gene: NA
CDR3 protein: CASSARSGRGELFF; CDR3 DNA: TGTGCCAGCAGTGCCCGTAGCGGGAGAGGGGAGCTGTTTTTT; J gene: TRBJ2-2; V gene: TRBV6-4; clone size: NA; D gene: TRBD2
CDR3 protein: CASSQAVTGVEKLFF; CDR3 DNA: TGTGCCAGCAGCCAAGCCGTGACAGGGGTTGAAAAACTGTTTTTT; J gene: TRBJ1-4; V gene: TRBV4-2; clone size: NA; D gene: TRBD1
CDR3 protein: CAWSLGGGNQPQHF; CDR3 DNA: TGTGCCTGGAGCCTAGGGGGAGGCAATCAGCCCCAGCATTTT; J gene: TRBJ1-5; V gene: TRBV30; clone size: NA; D gene: NA
CDR3 protein: CASGLDRANTEAFF; CDR3 DNA: TGTGCTAGTGGTTTGGACAGGGCGAACACTGAAGCTTTCTTT; J gene: TRBJ1-1; V gene: TRBV12-5; clone size: NA; D gene: NA
CDR3 protein: CASADSANNSPLHF; CDR3 DNA: TGTGCCTCCGCGGACAGCGCAAATAATTCACCCCTCCACTTT; J gene: TRBJ1-6; V gene: TRBV30; clone size: NA; D gene: NA
CDR3 protein: CASSPRNRGLNTGELFF; CDR3 DNA: TGTGCCAGCAGCCCAAGAAACAGGGGCCTTAACACCGGGGAGCTGTTTTTT; J gene: TRBJ2-2; V gene: TRBV7-2; clone size: NA; D gene: TRBD1
CDR3 protein: CASSHKSGRAGEQFF; CDR3 DNA: TGTGCCAGCAGCCACAAAAGCGGGAGGGCCGGTGAGCAGTTCTTC; J gene: TRBJ2-1; V gene: TRBV11-3; clone size: NA; D gene: TRBD2
CDR3 protein: CASSLDYREQYF; CDR3 DNA: TGTGCCAGCAGCTTAGACTACCGAGAGCAGTACTTC; J gene: TRBJ2-7; V gene: TRBV7-9; clone size: few; D gene: NA
CDR3 protein: CASSLEGAGNSPLHF; CDR3 DNA: TGTGCCAGCAGCTTAGAGGGGGCCGGAAATTCACCCCTCCACTTT; J gene: TRBJ1-6; V gene: TRBV11-2; clone size: NA; D gene: NA
CDR3 protein: CASSSVYRGQGYTF; CDR3 DNA: TGTGCCAGCAGTTCCGTTTACAGGGGGCAAGGCTACACCTTC; J gene: TRBJ1-2; V gene: TRBV27; clone size: NA; D gene: TRBD1
CDR3 protein: CASYSGRGVLSNQPQHF; CDR3 DNA: TGTGCCAGCTACTCGGGACGGGGGGTATTGAGCAATCAGCCCCAGCATTTT; J gene: TRBJ1-5; V gene: TRBV9; clone size: NA; D gene: NA
CDR3 protein: CASSQDRGRETQYF; CDR3 DNA: TGCGCCAGCAGCCAAGACAGGGGGCGAGAGACCCAGTACTTC; J gene: TRBJ2-5; V gene: TRBV4-1; clone size: once; D gene: TRBD1
CDR3 protein: CASSLDRNTEAFF; CDR3 DNA: TGTGCCAGTAGTCTGGACAGGAACACTGAAGCTTTCTTT; J gene: TRBJ1-1; V gene: TRBV19; clone size: NA; D gene: NA
CDR3 protein: CAWSMQYYGYTF; CDR3 DNA: TGTGCCTGGAGTATGCAGTACTATGGCTACACCTTC; J gene: TRBJ1-2; V gene: TRBV30; clone size: NA; D gene: NA
CDR3 protein: CASRSQGGTRTQYF; CDR3 DNA: TGTGCCAGCAGATCTCAGGGGGGAACCCGTACCCAGTACTTC; J gene: TRBJ2-5; V gene: TRBV7-2; clone size: once; D gene: NA
CDR3 protein: CASSQLTGAAKSYGYTF; CDR3 DNA: TGTGCCAGCAGCCAACTAACAGGGGCGGCGAAATCCTATGGCTACACCTTC; J gene: TRBJ1-2; V gene: TRBV3-1/TRBV3-2; clone size: few; D gene: TRBD1
CDR3 protein: CASRGGQGPYEQYF; CDR3 DNA: TGTGCCAGCAGGGGGGGACAGGGCCCCTACGAGCAGTACTTC; J gene: TRBJ2-7; V gene: TRBV25-1; clone size: NA; D gene: TRBD1
CDR3 protein: CASSPDRSSYEQYF; CDR3 DNA: TGTGCCAGCAGCCCGGACAGGAGCTCCTACGAGCAGTACTTC; J gene: TRBJ2-7; V gene: TRBV6-4; clone size: NA; D gene: TRBD1
CDR3 protein: CSAQDTGATDTQYF; CDR3 DNA: TGCAGCGCCCAAGACACAGGGGCAACAGATACGCAGTATTTT; J gene: TRBJ2-3; V gene: TRBV29-1; clone size: once; D gene: TRBD1
CDR3 protein: CASSSRRLAPYNEQFF; CDR3 DNA: TGTGCCAGCAGCTCACGCCGGCTAGCGCCCTACAATGAGCAGTTCTTC; J gene: TRBJ2-1; V gene: TRBV7-8; clone size: few; D gene: NA
CDR3 protein: CASSLGRDTEAFF; CDR3 DNA: TGTGCCAGCAGCTTAGGCAGGGACACTGAAGCTTTCTTT; J gene: TRBJ1-1; V gene: TRBV13; clone size: NA; D gene: NA
CDR3 protein: CASRRTSGGEQYF; CDR3 DNA: TGTGCCAGCAGACGGACTAGCGGGGGGGAGCAGTACTTC; J gene: TRBJ2-7; V gene: TRBV27; clone size: NA; D gene: TRBD2
CDR3 protein: CAWSVGGNNEQFF; CDR3 DNA: TGTGCCTGGAGTGTCGGCGGAAACAATGAGCAGTTCTTC; J gene: TRBJ2-1; V gene: TRBV30; clone size: NA; D gene: NA
CDR3 protein: CASSFSGTSDYEQYF; CDR3 DNA: TGTGCCAGCAGCTTCTCCGGGACTAGTGACTACGAGCAGTACTTC; J gene: TRBJ2-7; V gene: TRBV7-2; clone size: NA; D gene: TRBD2
CDR3 protein: CASSQGLATTSYEQYF; CDR3 DNA: TGTGCCAGCAGCCAGGGACTCGCCACGACCTCCTACGAGCAGTACTTC; J gene: TRBJ2-7; V gene: TRBV13; clone size: NA; D gene: NA
CDR3 protein: CASSPLTGGRNSPLHF; CDR3 DNA: TGTGCCAGCTCACCACTTACAGGGGGCAGGAATTCACCCCTCCACTTT; J gene: TRBJ1-6; V gene: TRBV18; clone size: NA; D gene: TRBD1
CDR3 protein: CASSFRQGQDFGNEQFF; CDR3 DNA: TGTGCCAGCAGCTTCCGACAGGGGCAAGATTTTGGCAATGAGCAGTTCTTC; J gene: TRBJ2-1; V gene: TRBV7-8; clone size: NA; D gene: TRBD1
CDR3 protein: CASSLQVTDTQYF; CDR3 DNA: TGTGCCAGCAGCCTTCAGGTCACAGATACGCAGTATTTT; J gene: TRBJ2-3; V gene: TRBV3-1/TRBV3-2; clone size: NA; D gene: NA
CDR3 protein: CASSPRGGLQETQYF; CDR3 DNA: TGTGCCAGCAGCCCCCGGGGGGGGCTCCAAGAGACCCAGTACTTC; J gene: TRBJ2-5; V gene: TRBV9; clone size: once; D gene: TRBD2
CDR3 protein: CASSYRSPYDNEKLFF; CDR3 DNA: TGTGCCAGCAGCTATAGGAGCCCTTACGATAATGAAAAACTGTTTTTT; J gene: TRBJ1-4; V gene: TRBV13; clone size: NA; D gene: NA
CDR3 protein: CASSGTANQPQHF; CDR3 DNA: TGCGCCAGCAGCGGTACTGCGAATCAGCCCCAGCATTTT; J gene: TRBJ1-5; V gene: TRBV4-1; clone size: NA; D gene: NA
CDR3 protein: CATSRDPLTGGEAFF; CDR3 DNA: TGTGCCACCAGCAGAGACCCCTTGACAGGGGGCGAAGCTTTCTTT; J gene: TRBJ1-1; V gene: TRBV15; clone size: NA; D gene: TRBD1
CDR3 protein: CASSQEGRGNQPQHF; CDR3 DNA: TGCGCCAGCAGCCAAGAAGGCAGGGGTAATCAGCCCCAGCATTTT; J gene: TRBJ1-5; V gene: TRBV4-1; clone size: NA; D gene: NA
CDR3 protein: CASSPPSPETQYF; CDR3 DNA: TGTGCCAGCTCACCACCCTCCCCGGAGACCCAGTACTTC; J gene: TRBJ2-5; V gene: TRBV18; clone size: NA; D gene: NA
CDR3 protein: CASSFRGNYGYTF; CDR3 DNA: TGTGCCAGCAGTTTTAGGGGAAACTATGGCTACACCTTC; J gene: TRBJ1-2; V gene: TRBV28; clone size: NA; D gene: NA
CDR3 protein: CASIGDRGYNEQFF; CDR3 DNA: TGTGCCAGCATCGGGGACAGGGGCTACAATGAGCAGTTCTTC; J gene: TRBJ2-1; V gene: TRBV28; clone size: NA; D gene: TRBD1
CDR3 protein: CASTLAGEGNIQYF; CDR3 DNA: TGCGCCAGCACCTTGGCGGGAGAAGGAAACATTCAGTACTTC; J gene: TRBJ2-4; V gene: TRBV5-1; clone size: NA; D gene: TRBD2
CDR3 protein: CASSLSGSGYGYTF; CDR3 DNA: TGCGCCAGCAGCTTGTCAGGGTCCGGCTATGGCTACACCTTC; J gene: TRBJ1-2; V gene: TRBV5-1; clone size: few; D gene: NA
CDR3 protein: CASSGGTGGRQPQHF; CDR3 DNA: TGTGCCAGTAGTGGGGGGACAGGGGGCCGTCAGCCCCAGCATTTT; J gene: TRBJ1-5; V gene: TRBV19; clone size: NA; D gene: TRBD1
CDR3 protein: CASSPGQARTGELFF; CDR3 DNA: TGCGCCAGCAGCCCAGGACAGGCGAGGACCGGGGAGCTGTTTTTT; J gene: TRBJ2-2; V gene: TRBV4-1; clone size: NA; D gene: TRBD1
CDR3 protein: CASSPPGHGNSPLHF; CDR3 DNA: TGTGCCAGCAGCCCCCCGGGACACGGAAATTCACCCCTCCACTTT; J gene: TRBJ1-6; V gene: TRBV14; clone size: NA; D gene: NA
CDR3 protein: CATTTMQGGEKLFF; CDR3 DNA: TGTGCCACCACAACGATGCAGGGAGGTGAAAAACTGTTTTTT; J gene: TRBJ1-4; V gene: TRBV6-5; clone size: NA; D gene: NA
CDR3 protein: CASSEDSEAFF; CDR3 DNA: TGTGCCAGCAGTGAAGACAGTGAAGCTTTCTTT; J gene: TRBJ1-1; V gene: TRBV28; clone size: NA; D gene: NA